The present entry profiles one T cell receptor (beta chain) with its context. Some clones are missing from TCRdb's copy, which holds only in-frame ones; the method was immunoSEQ multiplex PCR. The sample carries 20,000 to 25,000 clones, around 90% recorded once. This specimen comes from a study of blood T cell repertoires in COVID-19. Study in general: The study drew acute and convalescent COVID-19 samples from the United States, Italy and Spain.

V lost 4 bases and J lost 5; bases outside the gene matches: 7. The length of the CDR3 is 14 residues. The germline gives CDR1 SQVTM, CDR2 ANQGSEA. The origin of this receptor is a woman in her sixties or seventies with active COVID-19. The sample taken for sequencing was peripheral blood. This chain uses TRBV29-1 with TRBJ2-3; TRBD2 matches 9 bases. CDR3 in DNA: TGCAGCGTTGTGTCGCGGGAGGGCCTAGATACGCAGTATTTT. Its protein product is CSVVSREGLDTQYF.